This passage covers 13 T cell receptor beta chains from one sample sequenced in a study of monozygotic twins with inflammatory bowel disease. Reprocessing the 5' RACE reads, TCRdb reports a single entry for every CDR3 protein and omits DNA. The sample has hundreds of thousands of distinct CDR3 sequences, and its top ten clones hold 2% to 2.5%. Sequencing used blood. The receptors were gathered from a human donor with ulcerative colitis or Crohn's disease, or a healthy co-twin of an affected twin (not recorded which).

This chain connects TRBV20-1 to TRBJ2-7. This CDR3 comprises 13 residues. Germline values: CDR1 DFQATT, CDR2 SNEGSKA (reference sequence). The chain's CDR3 is CSARAGGSYEQYF.

The chain uses TRBV5-5 and TRBJ2-3; the TRBD1 assignment by TCRdb is unverifiable without DNA. Germline CDR1 and CDR2: SGHKS and YYEKEE (reference sequence). The CDR3 runs 13 residues. The CDR3 region is CASTGQQADTQYF.

The chain employs TRBV5-1 and TRBJ2-3; the D call from TCRdb, TRBD1, cannot be confirmed without DNA. The germline CDR1 and CDR2 sequences are SGHRS and YFSETQ. The CDR3 contains 15 residues. The CDR3 protein is CASSLAGTEGDTQYF. The complete variable domain, with remaining parts taken from reference TRBV5-1 and TRBJ2-3, reads KAGVTQTPRYLIKTRGQQVTLSCSPISGHRSVSWYQQTPGQGLQFLFEYFSETQRNKGNFPGRFSGRQFSNSRSEMNVSTLELGDSALYLCASSLAGTEGDTQYFGPGTRLTVL.

The J gene is TRBJ2-5, the V gene TRBV20-1; TCRdb selects TRBD2, and the lack of DNA leaves this call unchecked. The CDR3 is 15 residues long. Looked up from germline, CDR1 is DFQATT and CDR2 is SNEGSKA (reference sequence). The chain's CDR3 is CSARSLGREWETQYF.

V is TRBV28 and J is TRBJ2-5; TCRdb indicates TRBD2, and absent DNA this call remains unverified. CDR3 length equals 14 residues. Germline loops: CDR1 MDHEN, CDR2 SYDVKM. CDR3: CASKTLGGIETQYF.

The rearrangement links TRBV5-4 to TRBJ2-7. The CDR3 sequence is 13 residues long. Germline V lookup: CDR1 SGHNT, CDR2 YYREEE (reference sequence). This chain's CDR3 is CASSSDYTYEQYF.

This chain links TRBV7-9 with TRBJ1-5; TCRdb returns TRBD1, unconfirmable since there is no DNA. CDR1 is SEHNR, CDR2 FQNEAQ, per germline (reference sequence). This CDR3 has 16 residues. Here the CDR3 reads CASSLGSGAGNQPQHF.

The V and J genes are TRBV12-3 or TRBV12-4 and TRBJ1-1. CDR3 size: 13 residues. The CDR3 is CASSLGMNTEAFF.

CDR3 sequence: CASSQALGGGYNEQFF. The chain is built from TRBV4-2 and TRBJ2-1; TCRdb designates TRBD2, a call that cannot be tested without DNA. Germline V gene lookup returns CDR1 LGHNA and CDR2 YNFKEQ. This CDR3 comprises 16 residues.

The chain uses TRBV2 and TRBJ1-4; the D call of TRBD1 rests on TCRdb alone, since no DNA is present to check it. The length of the CDR3 is 11 residues. The germline V gene encodes CDR1 SNHLY and CDR2 FYNNEI. This chain's CDR3 is CASTPGEKLFF.

The chain has TRBV29-1 and TRBJ1-2; lacking DNA, the TRBD1 call made by TCRdb goes unchecked. The CDR3 extends over 11 amino acids. CDR1 and CDR2 from the germline V gene are SQVTM and ANQGSEA. CDR3 in amino acids: CSIQGAEGYTF.

V usage is TRBV6-5 and J usage is TRBJ1-1; the D call from TCRdb, TRBD1, cannot be confirmed without DNA. The CDR3 spans 11 residues. Germline loops: CDR1 MNHEY, CDR2 SVGAGI. The CDR3 is CASSSTGRAFF.

The V gene is TRBV5-1, the J gene TRBJ2-3; TCRdb selects TRBD2, and the lack of DNA leaves this call unchecked. Germline CDR1 reads SGHRS; CDR2 reads YFSETQ. This CDR3 is built from 15 residues. CDR3 residues: CASSSDSRGGGTQYF. Full variable domain (rest looked up from reference TRBV5-1 and TRBJ2-3): KAGVTQTPRYLIKTRGQQVTLSCSPISGHRSVSWYQQTPGQGLQFLFEYFSETQRNKGNFPGRFSGRQFSNSRSEMNVSTLELGDSALYLCASSSDSRGGGTQYFGPGTRLTVL.